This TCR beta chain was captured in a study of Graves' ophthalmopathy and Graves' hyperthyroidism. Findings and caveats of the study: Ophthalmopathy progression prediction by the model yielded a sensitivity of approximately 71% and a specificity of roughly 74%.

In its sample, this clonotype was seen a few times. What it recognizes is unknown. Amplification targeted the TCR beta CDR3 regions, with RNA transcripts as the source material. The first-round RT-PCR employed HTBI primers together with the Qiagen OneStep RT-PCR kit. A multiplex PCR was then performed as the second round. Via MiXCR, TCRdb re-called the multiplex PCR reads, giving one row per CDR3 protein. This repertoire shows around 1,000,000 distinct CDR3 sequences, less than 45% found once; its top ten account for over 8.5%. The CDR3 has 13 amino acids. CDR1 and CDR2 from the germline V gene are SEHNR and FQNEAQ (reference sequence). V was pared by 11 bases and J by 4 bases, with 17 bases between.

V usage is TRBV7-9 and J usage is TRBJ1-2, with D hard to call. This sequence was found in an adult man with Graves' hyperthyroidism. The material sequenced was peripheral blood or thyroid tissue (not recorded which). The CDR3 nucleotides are TGTGCCTCCTGGGCAGGTGGTGGCTATGGCTACACCTTC. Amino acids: CASWAGGGYGYTF.